This TCR beta chain was sequenced in a study of PD-1 blockade in mismatch repair-deficient tumors. Notes on the study in general: Rapid post-treatment expansion, then contraction, generally preceding radiologic response, marked tumor-resident clones.

Turning to this clone: Its specificity is not known.

Using immunoSEQ multiplex PCR, the repertoire was profiled, and TCRdb retains in-frame clones only, with some absent. Found here are some 85,000 clones, roughly 80% of them singletons; the top ten hold approximately 5%. The CDR3 runs 14 residues. CDR1 MNHEY and CDR2 SMNVEV come from the germline V gene (reference sequence). Trimming stripped 3 bases from V and 3 bases from J, with 11 bases between. Source: peripheral blood, taken 44 weeks after starting pembrolizumab. The sequence came from an adult with mismatch repair-deficient cancer. This chain connects TRBV27 to TRBJ1-1; D might be TRBD1 (6 bases). In DNA, the CDR3 is TGTGCCAGCAGTTTTCGGGGGCGGTACACTGAAGCTTTCTTT. It yields the protein CASSFRGRYTEAFF.